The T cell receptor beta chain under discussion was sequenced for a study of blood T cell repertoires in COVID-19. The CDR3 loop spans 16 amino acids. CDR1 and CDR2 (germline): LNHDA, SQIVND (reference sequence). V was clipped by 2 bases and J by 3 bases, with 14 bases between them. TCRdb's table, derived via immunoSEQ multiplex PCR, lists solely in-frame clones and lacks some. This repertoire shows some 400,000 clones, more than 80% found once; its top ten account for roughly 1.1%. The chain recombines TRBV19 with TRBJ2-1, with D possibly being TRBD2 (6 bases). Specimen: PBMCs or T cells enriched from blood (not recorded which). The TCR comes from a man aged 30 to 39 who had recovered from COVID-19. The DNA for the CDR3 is TGTGCCAGTAGTATAACGTTGGCTAGCGTCTACAATGAGCAGTTCTTC. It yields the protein CASSITLASVYNEQFF.